The TCR beta chain described here comes from a study of T cells in Graves' hyperthyroidism and ophthalmopathy. TCR beta CDR3 region amplification was performed from RNA transcripts. Carried out on the TCR CDR3, a first-round RT-PCR used the HTBI primer set. TCRdb recomputed calls from the multiplex PCR reads with MiXCR, one row per CDR3 protein. The sample lists 350,000 to 400,000 distinct CDR3 sequences; roughly 13% were seen once. General observations from the study: Blood shared most expanded thyroid clonotypes above 0.001.

This clonotype appeared many times. Its antigen is still unknown. Germline assignment: CDR1 GTSNPN and CDR2 SVGIG (reference sequence). Trimming shortened V by 2 bases and J by 1 base, and 11 bases separated the two germline ends. The CDR3 length is 14 residues. This TCR was sampled from an older woman with Graves' hyperthyroidism. Specimen: blood. The gene calls are TRBV30 and TRBJ1-1; the D gene is possibly TRBD1 (5 bases). CDR3 protein: CAWSIPGTNTEAFF. CDR3 bases: TGTGCCTGGAGTATCCCAGGGACGAACACTGAAGCTTTCTTT.